A single sample gave rise to the 14 T cell receptor beta chains below, sequenced in a study of tumor and adjacent non-tumor tissue in lung cancer. This sample's RNA came from whole unsorted tissue. The normal lung tissue was taken more than 3 cm from the tumor edge. The library came from three nested PCR rounds adapted from ARM-PCR protocols. MiXCR was run by TCRdb on the multiplex PCR reads, yielding one entry per CDR3 protein. The top ten clones hold 45% of a sample with about 43,000 distinct CDR3 sequences, roughly 60% of them seen once. Sequences were obtained from distant non-tumor lung tissue. The receptors here all came from a man between 45 and 60 years old with non-small cell lung cancer.

Details on this clonotype: A read error may account for a junction end that differs from germline. The rearrangement uses TRBV7-3 and TRBJ2-2; a weak D match, TRBD2 (7 bases). The CDR3 totals 16 residues. Germline values: CDR1 SGHTA, CDR2 FQGTGA. The DNA for the CDR3 is TGTGCCATCAGCTTAATGGCGGGGGCGATGGCCGGGGAGCCGTTTTTT. Its protein product is CAISLMAGAMAGEPFF. Full variable domain (outside the CDR3, taken from reference TRBV7-3 and TRBJ2-2): GAGVSQTPSNKVTEKGKYVELRCDPISGHTALYWYRQSLGQGPEFLIYFQGTGAADDSGLPNDRFFAVRPEGSVSTLKIQRTERGDSAVYLCAISLMAGAMAGEPFFGEGSRLTVL.

To note about this clonotype: One end of the junction varies from germline; a read error may be responsible. V is TRBV6-5 and J is TRBJ1-6; no definite D call. From germline, CDR1 is MNHEY and CDR2 SVGAGI. The CDR3 length is 13 residues. The CDR3 coding sequence is TGTGCCAGCGAGGGCAGCGGGGATTCACCCTTCCACTTT. Translating gives CASEGSGDSPFHF.

Regarding this clonotype: A clone one base away is much larger, so this may be a read error. This chain links TRBV20-1 with TRBJ1-5; D remains ambiguous. The V gene's germline CDR1 is DFQATT and CDR2 SNEGSKA (reference sequence). The CDR3 has 13 residues. CDR3 sequence (DNA): TGCAGTGCTTATGGCGGTAGCAATCAGCCCAAGCATTTT. Amino acid sequence: CSAYGGSNQPKHF.

This clonotype has at least ten counts. The V call is TRBV5-5, the J call TRBJ1-2; 8 bases align to TRBD1. The V gene end was trimmed by 5 bases and the J gene end by 1 base; junction bases not matched to a gene: 7. The length of the CDR3 is 15 residues. Germline V gene lookup returns CDR1 SGHKS and CDR2 YYEKEE (reference sequence). This chain's CDR3 is CASRYGQGDNYGYTF. DNA of the CDR3: TGTGCCAGCAGATACGGACAGGGAGATAACTATGGCTACACCTTC.

Regarding this clonotype: This may arise from a read error, as a much more abundant clone is one base away. The rearrangement links TRBV20-1 to TRBJ2-7, with a tentative D call TRBD2 (5 bases). Germline V CDR1 and CDR2: DFQATT, SNEGSKA (reference sequence). Trimming cost V 4 bases and J 6 bases, with 19 bases left between them. The CDR3 spans 14 residues. CDR3 nucleotide sequence: TGCAGTGCTATTCTTCCCGTGGGAGCCAGCGAGCAGTACTTC. It specifies CSAILPVGASEQYF.

This clonotype occurred many times. J is TRBJ1-6 and V is TRBV6-1, with D hard to call. This CDR3 is built from 18 residues. Germline V CDR1 and CDR2: MNHNS, SASEGT. With 0 bases removed from V and 7 bases from J, the gap between germline ends came to 19 bases. In DNA, the CDR3 is TGTGCCAGCAGTGAAGCGCGTGAGGGAGGTCAAGGGAATTCACCCCTCCACTTT. Its translation: CASSEAREGGQGNSPLHF.

Comment on this clonotype: A junction boundary mismatches the germline segment, possibly from a read error. This rearrangement joins TRBV6-6 to TRBJ2-5; D is possibly TRBD2 (5 bases). This CDR3 contains 12 residues. Germline V lookup: CDR1 MNHNY, CDR2 SVGAGI (reference sequence). CDR3 in amino acids: CASSYEGETKYF. For the CDR3, the DNA is TGTGCCAGCAGTTATGAGGGAGAGACCAAGTACTTC.

CDR3 region: CATSDLRISGQGVRDTQYF. The DNA of the CDR3 is TGTGCCACCAGTGACCTTCGAATATCGGGACAGGGGGTTAGAGATACGCAGTATTTT. V and J are TRBV24-1 and TRBJ2-3, with 11 nucleotides matching TRBD1. CDR1 and CDR2 (germline): KGHDR, SFDVKD. The CDR3 covers 19 residues. Trimming removed 4 bases from V and 5 bases from J; junction bases left unmatched: 16.

On this clonotype: No conserved phenylalanine or tryptophan ends this CDR3, so it is likely a read error. V usage is TRBV11-3 and J usage is TRBJ2-3, with a weak D call TRBD2 (6 bases). Germline-derived CDR1 and CDR2 are SGHNT and YENEEA. The CDR3 sequence is 15 residues long. The CDR3 DNA reads TGTGCCAGCACCTTAGGCGGGGCCGGGGCGGATACGCAGTATCTT. It codes for CASTLGGAGADTQYL.

At least ten counts were recorded for this clonotype. This chain joins TRBV6-5 and TRBJ1-1, with a weak D call TRBD1 (5 bases). Germline V gene sequence: CDR1 MNHEY, CDR2 SVGAGI. The CDR3 is 16 residues long. The V end lost 2 bases, the J end lost 0 bases, and 13 bases lay between the germline ends. CDR3 amino acids: CASSYGRAGMNTEAFF. CDR3 DNA sequence: TGTGCCAGCAGTTACGGGAGGGCAGGGATGAACACTGAAGCTTTCTTT.

This clonotype was counted many times. This chain links TRBV24-1 with TRBJ2-1, with 8 bases that match TRBD2. The CDR3 consists of 14 residues. V gave up 7 bases and J gave up 4 bases; unmatched junction bases: 5. The germline gives CDR1 KGHDR, CDR2 SFDVKD. Here the CDR3 DNA reads TGTGCCACCAGGTCCAGCGGGAGATACAATGAGCAGTTCTTC. It encodes CATRSSGRYNEQFF.

In this sample, this clonotype turned up once. A much larger clone lies a single base off, so this may be a read error. The CDR3 DNA follows: TGTGCCAGCAGCTTGGACGGGACAGACTCTGGAAACATCATATATTTT. The encoded protein is CASSLDGTDSGNIIYF. The V gene is TRBV5-4, the J gene TRBJ1-3; 7 nucleotides match TRBD1. Germline CDR1 is SGHNT and CDR2 is YYREEE (reference sequence). The CDR3 runs 16 residues.

This clonotype was recorded only once. This sequence may be a read error, since a much larger clone differs from it by one base. This chain uses TRBV20-1 with TRBJ2-7; maybe TRBD1 (5 bases). The CDR3 is made up of 12 amino acids. In germline, CDR1 is DFQATT, CDR2 SNEGSKA (reference sequence). The CDR3 sequence is CCARAQGYEQYF. The CDR3 DNA reads as TGCTGTGCTAGAGCCCAGGGCTACGAGCAGTACTTC.

There are many counts of this clonotype. A junction end diverges from the germline sequence, so it may reflect a read error. The chain joins TRBV5-1 to TRBJ2-1; tentative D call: TRBD1 (5 bases). CDR1 is SGHRS and CDR2 is YFSETQ in the germline V gene. This CDR3 has 15 amino acids. CDR3 in amino acids: CASSQGQTSHNEQFF. CDR3 DNA sequence: TGCGCCAGCAGCCAGGGCCAGACCTCCCACAATGAGCAGTTCTTC. The full variable domain, with the rest looked up from reference TRBV5-1 and TRBJ2-1, is KAGVTQTPRYLIKTRGQQVTLSCSPISGHRSVSWYQQTPGQGLQFLFEYFSETQRNKGNFPGRFSGRQFSNSRSEMNVSTLELGDSALYLCASSQGQTSHNEQFFGPGTRLTVL.